This entry describes one T cell receptor (beta chain). Its target is unknown. This may stem from a read error, because a much larger clone lies one nucleotide away. Per the germline V gene, CDR1 is SGHVS and CDR2 is FNYEAQ. The CDR3 is 15 amino acids. V lost 5 bases and J lost 4; bases outside the gene matches: 3. These data originate in a study of T cell repertoires in cytomegalovirus infection. Looking at the study overall: CMV infection plus the matching HLA type was flagged by public TCR beta signatures. Study-wide points: CMV-specific TCR beta clonotypes restricted by HLA-C dominated the ex vivo response. Cumulative public TCR beta family frequency identified carriers of CMV plus the relevant HLA.

TCRdb re-called the reads with MiXCR, one entry per CDR3 protein. Of fewer than 700,000 distinct CDR3 sequences in the sample, roughly 24% were seen once. The specimen sequenced was CD8+ T cells from PBMCs. V usage is TRBV7-6 and J usage is TRBJ2-6; 9 bases align to TRBD1. This clonotype was obtained from a human donor in good health (CMV status not recorded). Some clones in this sample may be carry-over from other donors' samples. This chain's CDR3 is CASSTTGGGANVLTF. The CDR3 region has the DNA TGTGCCAGCAGCACGACAGGGGGGGGGGCCAACGTCCTGACTTTC.